The clone carrying this T cell receptor (beta chain) showed up just a few times. As yet, its antigen is unknown. Trimming pared 5 bases from V and 7 bases from J, leaving 14 bases between. The CDR3 totals 13 residues. Germline V gene data show CDR1 as PRHDT and CDR2 as FYEKMQ (reference sequence). This sample is part of a study of vaccination effects on CD4 cells after COVID-19. Peptide-pool stimulation followed by sequencing identified expanded antigen-specific CD4+ clonotypes in the ViraFEST assay. Isolation of CD4+ T cells took place after ten to eleven days of culture. The vaccine recipients had no prior SARS-CoV-2 infection, with negative nucleocapsid antibodies. Some 2.1 million PBMC per well received approximately 11 IU/ml IL-2 and roughly 9.2 ug/ml peptides in culture. IL-2 medium supplanted half the medium on days 3 and 7. Sequencing used immunoSEQ multiplex PCR; TCRdb keeps in-frame clones, though not all of them. The table has about 73,000 clones, 60% to 85% seen once; the top ten hold over 9.5%.

The chain is built from TRBV13 and TRBJ1-2; D possibly corresponds to TRBD1 (6 bases). The source is a human donor who received a COVID-19 vaccine. Sequencing was performed on CD4+ T cells from PBMCs cultured with SARS-CoV-2 spike peptides, taken before COVID-19 vaccination. CDR3: CASSPRTDSGYTF. The CDR3 DNA follows: TGTGCCAGCAGCCCCAGGACGGACAGTGGCTACACCTTC.